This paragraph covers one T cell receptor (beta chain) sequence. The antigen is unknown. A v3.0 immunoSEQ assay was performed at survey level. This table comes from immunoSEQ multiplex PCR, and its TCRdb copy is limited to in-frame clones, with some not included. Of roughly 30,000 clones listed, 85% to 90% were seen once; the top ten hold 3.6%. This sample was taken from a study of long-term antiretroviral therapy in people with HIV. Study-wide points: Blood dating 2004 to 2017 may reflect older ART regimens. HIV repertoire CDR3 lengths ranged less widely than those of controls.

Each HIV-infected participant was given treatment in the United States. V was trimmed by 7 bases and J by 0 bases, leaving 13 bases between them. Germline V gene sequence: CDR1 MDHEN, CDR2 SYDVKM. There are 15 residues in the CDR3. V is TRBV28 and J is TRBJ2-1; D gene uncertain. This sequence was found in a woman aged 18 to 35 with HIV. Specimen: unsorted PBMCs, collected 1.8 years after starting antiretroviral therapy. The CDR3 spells CASTDIPTSYNEQFF. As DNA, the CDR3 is TGTGCCAGCACCGATATACCTACCTCCTACAATGAGCAGTTCTTC.